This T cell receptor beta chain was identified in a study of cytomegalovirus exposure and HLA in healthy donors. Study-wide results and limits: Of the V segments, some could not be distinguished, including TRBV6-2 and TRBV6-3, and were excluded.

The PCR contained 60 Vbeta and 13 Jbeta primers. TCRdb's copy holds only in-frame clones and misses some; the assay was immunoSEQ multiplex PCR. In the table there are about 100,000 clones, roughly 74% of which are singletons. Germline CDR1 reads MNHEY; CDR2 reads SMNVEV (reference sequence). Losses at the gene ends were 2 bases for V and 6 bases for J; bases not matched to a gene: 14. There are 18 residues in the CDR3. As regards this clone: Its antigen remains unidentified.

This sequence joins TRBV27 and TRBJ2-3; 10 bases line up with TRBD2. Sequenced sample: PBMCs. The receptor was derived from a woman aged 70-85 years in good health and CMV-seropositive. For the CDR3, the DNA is TGTGCCAGCAGTTTAGTATTCGGCGTAGCGGGGGGCCCGGATACGCAGTATTTT. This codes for CASSLVFGVAGGPDTQYF.